The rows below give T cell receptor beta chains drawn from one sample of a study of identical twins. Via MiXCR, TCRdb re-called the 5' RACE reads, giving one row per CDR3 protein. The sample holds about 210,000 distinct CDR3 sequences, 9.4% seen once. The sequencing sample was made of memory (CD45RO+) T cells sorted from blood. All receptors derive from a woman aged 18-29 years in good health. CDR3s include the opening cysteine and the closing phenylalanine or tryptophan. Fields, in order: D gene, V gene, CDR3 length, J gene, clone size, CDR3 DNA, CDR3 protein. The D gene is left open where the match is weak. Size tells how often a clone was seen (once, few, many) or the class of an expanded clone, and some rows leave it out.

>.|TRBV7-2|15|TRBJ2-7|many
TGTGCCAGCTCGCGGGCTAGCGTGAATACCTACGAGCAGTACTTC
CASSRASVNTYEQYF
>.|TRBV7-2|13|TRBJ2-1|few
TGTGCCAGCAGCCTCGAACTACCTAATGAGCAGTTCTTC
CASSLELPNEQFF
>.|TRBV5-1|14|TRBJ2-3|.
TGCGCCAGCAATGTGGGAGATGGTTCAGATACGCAGTATTTT
CASNVGDGSDTQYF
>.|TRBV24-1|16|TRBJ1-5|.
TGTGCCACCAGTGATTTAAGTCAGGGAAACAATCAGCCCCAGCATTTT
CATSDLSQGNNQPQHF
>.|TRBV3-1|15|TRBJ1-2|few
TGTGCCAGCAGCCAAGGGCGACTGGGGATCGCTGGCTACACCTTC
CASSQGRLGIAGYTF
>.|TRBV13|16|TRBJ1-2|few
TGTGCCAGCAGCTTAGGCCGCGGAGCAGGGTGGAATGGCTACACCTTC
CASSLGRGAGWNGYTF
>.|TRBV4-1|14|TRBJ2-7|.
TGCGCCAGCAGCCAAGAGAAAGTTCTCTACGAGCAGTACTTC
CASSQEKVLYEQYF
>TRBD1|TRBV20-1|16|TRBJ2-3|once
TGCAGTGCTAGCTTCGGGACAGGGAGACCCACAGATACGCAGTATTTT
CSASFGTGRPTDTQYF
>TRBD2|TRBV7-9|16|TRBJ2-7|many
TGTGCCAGCAGCTTAGGGACTAGCGGGTTATCCTACGAGCAGTACTTC
CASSLGTSGLSYEQYF
>TRBD1|TRBV18|15|TRBJ2-5|few
TGTGCCAGCTCCCCCGACAGGGAACCGCAAGAGACCCAGTACTTC
CASSPDREPQETQYF
>TRBD2|TRBV4-3|18|TRBJ2-3|.
TGCGCCAGCAGCCAAGAAGCGATCCTAGCGGGAGTAGCAGATACGCAGTATTTT
CASSQEAILAGVADTQYF
>.|TRBV29-1|10|TRBJ2-2|few
TGCAGCGTTCTGGTCGGGGAGCTGTTTTTT
CSVLVGELFF
>TRBD2|TRBV5-1|17|TRBJ2-1|.
TGCGCCAGCACCCCCCGGACTAGCGGGAGGGAAGTCAATGAGCAGTTCTTC
CASTPRTSGREVNEQFF
>.|TRBV10-3|11|TRBJ2-7|.
TGTGCCATCAGTTCGGGCCACGAGCAGTACTTC
CAISSGHEQYF
>TRBD1|TRBV6-5|14|TRBJ1-1|.
TGTGCCAGCAGTTCAGGGGGCGCGAGCACTGAAGCTTTCTTT
CASSSGGASTEAFF
>TRBD1|TRBV7-8|14|TRBJ2-7|many
TGTGCCAGCAGCTTAGTCCCTCGACAGGGTCGGGAGTACTTC
CASSLVPRQGREYF
>TRBD1|TRBV12-3/TRBV12-4|17|TRBJ1-1|.
TGTGCCAGCAGTACGGCCACTCAGGGACAGCTGAACACTGAAGCTTTCTTT
CASSTATQGQLNTEAFF
>.|TRBV7-2|12|TRBJ2-6|.
TGTGCCAGCAGCTTAGGGGCCAACGTCCTGACTTTC
CASSLGANVLTF
>.|TRBV7-2|14|TRBJ1-1|.
TGTGCCAGCAGCTTATACCAGATGAACACTGAAGCTTTCTTT
CASSLYQMNTEAFF
>.|TRBV15|15|TRBJ1-5|many
TGTGCCACCAGCAGAGATCCCACAGACAATCAGCCCCAGCATTTT
CATSRDPTDNQPQHF
>.|TRBV5-5|15|TRBJ2-1|.
TGTGCCAGCAGCCCGGTTGAGACTTTGGGGAATGAGCAGTTCTTC
CASSPVETLGNEQFF
>.|TRBV12-5|14|TRBJ2-5|few
TGTGCTAGTGGTTTGGGAGCGACCCAAGAGACCCAGTACTTC
CASGLGATQETQYF
>.|TRBV7-9|16|TRBJ1-4|.
TGTGCCAGCAGCCCTCTGGACAGACAAGGGAATGAAAAACTGTTTTTT
CASSPLDRQGNEKLFF
>.|TRBV2|14|TRBJ1-1|.
TGTGCCAGCAGTGGTCTTCCGGCCCTCACTGAAGCTTTCTTT
CASSGLPALTEAFF
>.|TRBV20-1|12|TRBJ2-7|many
TGCAGTGCACACTTCCGGGAGTACGAGCAGTACTTC
CSAHFREYEQYF
>.|TRBV2|12|TRBJ2-1|few
TGTGCCAGCAGTGCGGAGGGGGGGAAGCAGTTCTTC
CASSAEGGKQFF
>TRBD2|TRBV6-1|15|TRBJ2-1|.
TGTGCCAGTTCGACTAGCGGGGGTGCCTACAATGAGCAGTTCTTC
CASSTSGGAYNEQFF
>TRBD1|TRBV19|16|TRBJ2-7|few
TGTGCCAGTAGTGCCTTGGGGTGGACAGGGCGCGACGAGCAGTACTTC
CASSALGWTGRDEQYF
>.|TRBV30|12|TRBJ2-7|.
TGTGCCTGGAGGGCAGGGATCTACGAGCAGTACTTC
CAWRAGIYEQYF
>.|TRBV7-8|14|TRBJ2-5|.
TGTGCCAGCAGCCCCCAGCGGCTCCAAGAGACCCAGTACTTC
CASSPQRLQETQYF
>TRBD2|TRBV10-3|15|TRBJ2-7|many
TGTGCCATCAGACGTTCGGCGGGGGGTAGGTACGAGCAGTACTTC
CAIRRSAGGRYEQYF
>.|TRBV7-8|13|TRBJ1-2|few
TGTGCCAGCAGCACTGTATCTAACTATGGCTACACCTTC
CASSTVSNYGYTF
>.|TRBV3-1|14|TRBJ2-1|many
TGTGCCAGCAGTCTTGGACTCTACTACAATGAGCAGTTCTTC
CASSLGLYYNEQFF
>.|TRBV7-6|12|TRBJ2-5|.
TGTGCCAGCAGCGGGAGCGAGGAGACCCAGTACTTC
CASSGSEETQYF
>.|TRBV20-1|14|TRBJ2-5|.
TGCAGTGCTAGGATTCGGTTGACCCATGAGACCCAGTACTTC
CSARIRLTHETQYF
>TRBD2|TRBV7-6|16|TRBJ2-3|few
TGTGCCAGCAGACAAAATACGGGACTAGCAACAGATACGCAGTATTTT
CASRQNTGLATDTQYF
>TRBD2|TRBV18|15|TRBJ2-3|few
TGTGCCAGCTCACCGACTAGCGATAAGGCAGATACGCAGTATTTT
CASSPTSDKADTQYF
>.|TRBV12-5|14|TRBJ1-3|.
TGTGCTAGTGGTTCCTCGATGGGAGGAAACACCATATATTTT
CASGSSMGGNTIYF
>.|TRBV27|15|TRBJ1-5|.
TGTGCCAGCAGTCGTATCGCCACAGGCAATCAGCCCCAGCATTTT
CASSRIATGNQPQHF
>.|TRBV29-1|14|TRBJ1-4|.
TGCAGCGTTCGCCCAACCGGCAGTCGGGAAAAACTGTTTTTT
CSVRPTGSREKLFF
>TRBD2|TRBV7-9|14|TRBJ2-7|few
TGTGCCAGCAGCTTAGGGCCAGGGAGGGACGAGCAGTACTTC
CASSLGPGRDEQYF
>TRBD2|TRBV20-1|15|TRBJ2-1|many
TGCAGTGCTGCCCAGCTAGCGGGAGCGAGCAATGAGCAGTTCTTC
CSAAQLAGASNEQFF